What follows describes a single T cell receptor beta chain. There is no known antigen for this receptor. No base quality values were provided; no much bigger clone lies one nucleotide off. Inclusive of the bounding cysteine and phenylalanine, the CDR3 is 16 residues long. Only the CDR3 DNA stays, 48 bases, in frame from base 1. Via the germline V gene, CDR1 is SGHVS and CDR2 FQNEAQ. Trimming costs V 5 bases and J 4 bases, and their ends lie 19 bases apart. The data were obtained in a study of shared clonotypes between healthy human individuals (dated by TCRdb to the early 2020s). For the study in its entirety: The cohort comprised a couple of women and a few men aged 18 to 49 years. Between about 0.85 and 10 billion PBMCs per donor were obtained by leukapheresis. To increase sequencing depth and limit assay-specific biases, different laboratories used diverse techniques to prepare libraries and sequence TCR repertoires. Per donor, three plates each were used for CD4 naive and CD4 memory, two for CD8 naive, and one for CD8 memory. To estimate repertoire size and how much clonotypes are shared between individuals, the study performed deep sequencing of blood TCR repertoires from 4 to 6 healthy adults.

The donors were healthy, HIV-negative adults with no recently reported acute infections or vaccinations. Every donor was a Caucasian adult residing in Nashville, Tennessee, USA. CD8 memory samples consisted of magnetically selected CD45RO+ cells combined with CCR7-negative CD45RA+ effector memory (TemRA) cells. After blood collection by leukapheresis, PBMCs were isolated using Ficoll-Histopaque density gradient centrifugation and then cryopreserved in the vapor phase of liquid nitrogen. Analytical flow cytometry was used to check the purity and quantity of each magnetically sorted T cell population. Genomic DNA was isolated from every sorted fraction and measured by UV absorbance on a Nanodrop 2000c. TCR CDR3 regions were amplified from genomic DNA by multiplex PCR using the deep immunoSEQ assay. For each cell subset, the extracted genomic DNA was distributed evenly across all wells of several immunoSEQ 96-well plates, and each plate served as one replicate. For sorted subsets, each replicate PCR was loaded with 200 ng genomic DNA, equivalent to approximately 27,000 T cell genomes. Purified libraries were measured with a Qubit 3.0 fluorometer, size-checked on a Bioanalyzer 2100, and measured again with the KAPA Library Quantification kit. Every immunoSEQ 96-well plate was sequenced on a dedicated single-read 150-cycle Illumina NextSeq 550 flow cell. The original methods were these. Because the immunoSEQ output included only junctional sequences and no quality scores, the filtering could not be the same as the filtering used for full-length reads. To assign V/J genes and CDR3, sequences were annotated using PyIR, a Python wrapper for IgBLAST v1.9, with IMGT germline references. Reads with weak V/J assignments (E-value above 1e-6), missing CDR3, stop codons, out-of-frame junctions, or ambiguous translated residues were removed. V3J clonotypes were defined by identical inferred V gene, J gene, and CDR3 amino acid sequence. Percentage overlap between repertoires was calculated by dividing the number of shared unique clonotypes by the size of the smaller repertoire. RTK rarefaction, the Chao1 estimator, and Recon v2.1 estimates of unobserved clonotypes were used to assess repertoire richness. Generation probabilities were computed with OLGA for all TCRbeta clonotypes obtained by the gDNA method from a handful of donors. Drawn from immuneACCESS, this table holds only the in-frame rearrangements with V and J called that TCRdb kept. Clones are partly lost; checked studies trace under half to an unresolved V gene and leave the rest unexplained. V and J calls plus clone size are reproduced from that table; the DNA served to infer D and trimming. The sample records tens of thousands of clones, under 65% of which are singletons. The biggest ten clones account for roughly 49% of the sample.

What the authors observed across the whole study: Sampling was limited to blood, and TCR repertoires in tissue likely differ from TCR repertoires in blood. Pairwise subsampling led to the expectation that sequencing depth would affect the degree of clonotype sharing among donors. Estimated clonotype richness was generally larger for naive than for memory subsets. Higher generation probabilities were observed for clonotypes shared by all four sorted-subset donors than for non-shared clonotypes. The small number of donors limited the genetic and exposure-history diversity represented. Incomplete sequencing was indicated by rarefaction of sorted-subset datasets, despite the large sequencing depth. Sharing across a few donors was observed for 4.5% to 6.5% of naive CD4, over 3% of naive CD8, over 2% of memory CD4, and about 0.4% of memory CD8 clonotypes.

The sequence is built from TRBV7-8 and TRBJ2-3; the D segment could be TRBD2, given 5 matching bases. Sequenced sample: memory CD8+ T cells sorted from blood. What this sample's cell subset or site label stands for: CD45RO+ cells pooled with CCR7-negative TemRA cells. This clonotype originated in a man between 25 and 39 years old in good health. The CDR3 protein sequence reads: CASSVPRRDHPDTQYF. The DNA reads TGTGCCAGCAGCGTCCCCCGACGGGATCACCCAGATACGCAGTATTTT.